This TCR beta chain comes out of a study of T cells in Graves' hyperthyroidism and ophthalmopathy. Study-wide results and caveats: Blood also carried most thyroid clonotypes expanded above 0.001.

The CDR3 length is 13 residues. The germline gives CDR1 SQVTM, CDR2 ANQGSEA. The V and J ends lost 7 bases and 6 bases respectively, with 19 bases between them. Researchers amplified the TCR beta CDR3 regions from RNA transcripts. First-round RT-PCR of the TCR CDR3 relied on the HTBI primer set. MiXCR was run by TCRdb on the multiplex PCR reads, yielding one entry per CDR3 protein. This table has 350,000 to 400,000 distinct CDR3 sequences, under 15% appearing once. Many counts were recorded for this clonotype. What it recognizes is unknown. Aged 18 to 65, the patients had hyperthyroidism that was newly diagnosed and had lasted under 2 months.

The chain links TRBV29-1 to TRBJ2-7, with D possibly called TRBD1 or TRBD2 (5 bases each). The clonotype comes from a woman aged 25 to 39 with Graves' hyperthyroidism. The sequencing sample was made of blood. This CDR3 is CSGALGTISEQYF. CDR3 nucleotides: TGCAGCGGAGCCCTCGGGACGATCAGCGAGCAGTACTTC.